This entry lists 7 T cell receptor beta chains sequenced from one sample in a study of blood T cell repertoires in COVID-19. Data came from immunoSEQ multiplex PCR; TCRdb stores just in-frame clones and leaves some out. The top ten clones hold roughly 10% of a sample with tens of thousands of clones, around 83% of them seen once. The sequenced sample was peripheral blood. The receptors here all came from a man aged 50 to 59 with COVID-19, enrolled during active disease.

The genes are TRBV6-6 and TRBJ1-1; 9 nucleotides line up with TRBD1. This CDR3 comprises 14 residues. CDR1 MNHNY and CDR2 SVGAGI come from the germline V gene (reference sequence). Trimming removed 6 bases from V and 3 bases from J; junction bases left unmatched: 5. The CDR3 region has the DNA TGTGCCAGCAGATCACAGGGGGCGGACACTGAAGCTTTCTTT. Its translation: CASRSQGADTEAFF.

The table lists this clone with a count of one. This chain connects TRBV7-9 to TRBJ1-2, with D hard to call. The V end lost 5 bases, the J end lost 4 bases, and 11 bases lay between the germline ends. In germline, CDR1 is SEHNR, CDR2 FQNEAQ (reference sequence). This CDR3 has 13 residues. The CDR3 is CASSGGRAYGYTF. In DNA form, the CDR3 reads TGTGCCAGCAGCGGAGGGCGGGCCTATGGCTACACCTTC.

This chain links TRBV2 with TRBJ2-1, with D possibly TRBD1 on 6 matching bases. Germline V gene data show CDR1 as SNHLY and CDR2 as FYNNEI. Trimming stripped 0 bases from V and 0 bases from J, with 6 bases between. The CDR3 runs 15 residues. This CDR3 is CASSEAGASYNEQFF. Written as DNA, the CDR3 is TGTGCCAGCAGTGAAGCGGGGGCCTCCTACAATGAGCAGTTCTTC.

This clone occurred once. The chain joins TRBV5-1 to TRBJ2-1, with 10 bases fitting TRBD2. Germline lookup yields CDR1 SGHRS and CDR2 YFSETQ. This CDR3 has 19 amino acids. V lost 2 bases, J lost 0 bases, and 11 bases stayed unmatched. CDR3 sequence (DNA): TGCGCCAGCAGCTTTACGGCTAGCGGGAGATTGGCCTCCTACAATGAGCAGTTCTTC. Translating gives CASSFTASGRLASYNEQFF.

The V call is TRBV7-2, the J call TRBJ2-7, with D possibly matching TRBD1 (5 bases). CDR3 length: 14 residues. V was pared by 4 bases and J by 0 bases, with 10 bases between. From germline, CDR1 is SGHTA and CDR2 FQGNSA. CDR3 sequence (DNA): TGTGCCAGCAGCTCAAGGACAATCTCCTACGAGCAGTACTTC. Its protein is CASSSRTISYEQYF.

The chain employs TRBV7-2 and TRBJ1-3; D is possibly TRBD1 (5 bases). The CDR3 sequence is 17 residues long. Germline V gives CDR1 SGHTA, CDR2 FQGNSA. The V gene lost 5 bases and the J gene lost 2 bases, with 19 bases spanning the gap. The CDR3 region has the DNA TGTGCCAGCAGCCACAATCGGGGGATGCTTCCTGGAAACACCATATATTTT. It yields the protein CASSHNRGMLPGNTIYF. The whole variable domain, remainder taken from reference TRBV7-2 and TRBJ1-3, is GAGVSQSPSNKVTEKGKDVELRCDPISGHTALYWYRQSLGQGLEFLIYFQGNSAPDKSGLPSDRFSAERTGGSVSTLTIQRTQQEDSAVYLCASSHNRGMLPGNTIYFGEGSWLTVV.

The rearrangement uses TRBV5-1 and TRBJ2-5; 7 bases agree with TRBD2. CDR1 is SGHRS, CDR2 YFSETQ, per germline. Trimming removed 3 bases from V and 4 bases from J; junction bases left unmatched: 3. The CDR3 contains 13 residues. CDR3: CASSSIAGETQYF. The CDR3 bases are TGCGCCAGCAGCTCCATAGCGGGAGAGACCCAGTACTTC.